Presented here are 8 T cell receptor beta chains from one specimen sequenced in a study of shared clonotypes between healthy human individuals. The assay was immunoSEQ multiplex PCR, and TCRdb's table has in-frame clones only and misses some. The sample includes 2 million to 3 million clones, 80% to 95% seen only once; the top ten take 0.36%. The sequenced material came from naive CD4+ T cells from PBMCs. Subset: CD45RA+ positively selected. Every receptor here comes from a man younger than 35 in good health. Some clones in this sample may be carry-over from other donors' samples.

This clone came up once. CDR3 in DNA: TGTGCCAGCAGTGTCCTTGGGGGCGGGGGAGATACGCAGTATTTT. Translated: CASSVLGGGGDTQYF. The chain employs TRBV25-1 and TRBJ2-3; tentatively, D is TRBD2 (7 bases). This CDR3 has 15 amino acids. Trimming pared 4 bases from V and 5 bases from J, leaving 16 bases between. Germline-derived CDR1 and CDR2 are MGHDK and SYGVNS.

Worth noting for this clone: The sample has other DNA sequences that encode this CDR3 too. The chain links TRBV5-1 to TRBJ1-4; D is ambiguous. V was clipped by 0 bases and J by 5 bases, with 5 bases between them. The CDR3 runs 13 residues. Germline V gives CDR1 SGHRS, CDR2 YFSETQ. The CDR3, as DNA: TGCGCCAGCAGCTTGGCGCAGAATGAAAAACTGTTTTTT. Protein product: CASSLAQNEKLFF. The full variable domain, with the rest looked up from reference TRBV5-1 and TRBJ1-4, is KAGVTQTPRYLIKTRGQQVTLSCSPISGHRSVSWYQQTPGQGLQFLFEYFSETQRNKGNFPGRFSGRQFSNSRSEMNVSTLELGDSALYLCASSLAQNEKLFFGSGTQLSVL.

The rearrangement links TRBV18 to TRBJ1-2, with TRBD1 matching 7 bases. Germline values: CDR1 KGHSH, CDR2 LQKENI. The CDR3 contains 15 residues. The junction had 14 bases not matched to a gene; V was cut back by 5 bases and J by 8 bases. CDR3 coding DNA: TGTGCCAGCTCAAAGGGACAGCCCCTCCTCGAAGGCTACACCTTC. This translates into CASSKGQPLLEGYTF. Variable domain in full (rest from reference TRBV18 and TRBJ1-2): NAGVMQNPRHLVRRRGQEARLRCSPMKGHSHVYWYRQLPEEGLKFMVYLQKENIIDESGMPKERFSAEFPKEGPSILRIQQVVRGDSAAYFCASSKGQPLLEGYTFGSGTRLTVV.

The chain uses TRBV28 and TRBJ2-3; possible D gene TRBD2, 6 bases. This CDR3 comprises 13 residues. V lost 6 bases to trimming and J lost 3 bases, with 10 bases between them. CDR1 and CDR2 from the germline V gene are MDHEN and SYDVKM. The CDR3 bases are TGTGCCAGCAGCTGGAGGGCGACAGATACGCAGTATTTT. This sequence encodes CASSWRATDTQYF.

The chain has TRBV18 and TRBJ1-1; 10 positions match TRBD1. J was trimmed by 7 bases and V by 2 bases; bases with no gene match: 7. This CDR3 comprises 15 residues. From germline, CDR1 is KGHSH and CDR2 LQKENI. CDR3 protein: CASSPSGTGVGEAFF. The DNA of the CDR3 is TGTGCCAGCTCACCATCCGGGACAGGGGTGGGTGAAGCTTTCTTT. Complete variable domain (other parts from reference TRBV18 and TRBJ1-1): NAGVMQNPRHLVRRRGQEARLRCSPMKGHSHVYWYRQLPEEGLKFMVYLQKENIIDESGMPKERFSAEFPKEGPSILRIQQVVRGDSAAYFCASSPSGTGVGEAFFGQGTRLTVV.

This rearrangement joins TRBV13 to TRBJ2-6; D not certain. This CDR3 contains 16 residues. V lost 2 bases to trimming and J lost 1 base, with 9 bases between them. Germline V lookup: CDR1 PRHDT, CDR2 FYEKMQ (reference sequence). CDR3 residues: CASSLRYASGANVLTF. DNA for the CDR3: TGTGCCAGCAGCTTACGGTACGCGTCTGGGGCCAACGTCCTGACTTTC.

Details on this clone: The same CDR3 also results from other DNA sequences found in this sample. The chain is built from TRBV28 and TRBJ1-2; TRBD1 is a possible D gene (5 bases). The CDR3 spans 12 residues. The V end lost 3 bases, the J end lost 7 bases, and 9 bases lay between the germline ends. The germline gives CDR1 MDHEN, CDR2 SYDVKM. The CDR3 sequence is CASSFRGFGYTF. CDR3 DNA: TGTGCCAGCAGTTTCCGGGGGTTTGGCTACACCTTC.

The CDR3 here is CASSSPRGRSTDTQYF. As DNA, the CDR3 is TGTGCCAGCAGCTCGCCTCGGGGGAGGAGCACAGATACGCAGTATTTT. The rearrangement links TRBV7-9 to TRBJ2-3; D might be TRBD2 (6 bases). Germline CDR1 is SEHNR and CDR2 is FQNEAQ (reference sequence). The CDR3 is 16 amino acids. With 4 bases removed from V and 0 bases from J, the gap between germline ends came to 14 bases.